This TCR beta chain was obtained from a study of T-cell reconstitution after alpha-beta-depleted transplantation in children (dated by TCRdb to the mid-2010s). Regarding the research as a whole: Using TCR repertoire profiling, the study quantitatively followed how T-cell immune reconstitution unfolded in children after TCRalphabeta/CD19-depleted allogeneic hematopoietic cell transplantation.

The protocol used for the library was PCR. TCRdb records Illumina HiSeq 2500 as the sequencer. TCR libraries were prepared with molecular barcoding, using unique molecular identifiers to normalize TCRbeta repertoire quantification. The public reads were run again by TCRdb, first through fastp at Q25 and then through MiXCR, and only productive beta chains were kept. Rows with one shared CDR3 protein collapse into an entry with the most common genes and DNA. This sample holds some 640,000 distinct CDR3 sequences; roughly 17% were observed only once. 1.1% of the sample is in the top ten clones. This clonotype was detected a few times. Its antigen remains unidentified. No per-base quality is available; no much larger clone lies one base away. A distance of 11 bases separates the germline ends of V and J, which lose 2 bases and 6 bases respectively. The CDR3 measures 13 amino acids from cysteine to phenylalanine. CDR3 DNA only is kept here, 39 bases in frame from base 1. The germline V gene provides CDR1 KGHSH and CDR2 LQKENI.

The chain is encoded by TRBV18 joined to TRBJ2-7; the D gene cannot be resolved reliably. The clonotype originates from a human donor who donated a stem cell graft to a child with acute myeloid leukemia. Sequencing was performed on PBMCs from the stem cell graft donor, taken from the stem cell graft. This receptor carries the CDR3 CASSPLSDGEQYF. The bases are TGTGCCAGCTCACCATTATCGGACGGCGAGCAGTACTTC.